The 21 T cell receptor beta chains below all came from one sample that was sequenced in a study of cytomegalovirus exposure and HLA in healthy donors (dated by TCRdb to about 2017). Library preparation employed the immunoSEQ multiplex PCR assay. TCRdb re-hosts the immuneACCESS table, in-frame sequences only. Its copies lack some clones; in the studies checked, an unresolved V gene accounts for under half of them, and the cause for the rest is not known. Across this sample there are a few hundred thousand clones, with over 80% seen only once. The top ten hold around 15% of the sample. The specimen sequenced was PBMCs. The source is a woman in her 30s in good health and CMV-seropositive.

This clone was observed a few times. The chain couples TRBV28 to TRBJ2-1; 8 positions match TRBD1. The V and J ends lost 6 bases and 9 bases, in that order; junction bases with no gene match: 4. CDR3 length equals 12 residues. In germline, CDR1 is MDHEN, CDR2 SYDVKM. The CDR3 DNA sequence: TGTGCCAGCAGGGGACAGGTCGGTGAGCAGTTCTTC. As protein: CASRGQVGEQFF.

The rearrangement uses TRBV5-4 and TRBJ2-3; D call uncertain. The ends were cut back, 0 bases at V and 0 bases at J, with 5 bases in the middle. This CDR3 contains 14 residues. In germline, CDR1 is SGHNT, CDR2 YYREEE (reference sequence). The CDR3: CASSLAQSTDTQYF. In DNA form, the CDR3 reads TGTGCCAGCAGCTTGGCTCAAAGCACAGATACGCAGTATTTT.

V is TRBV2 and J is TRBJ2-7; tentative D call: TRBD1 (6 bases). CDR3 length equals 14 residues. V dropped 2 bases and J dropped 5 bases, with 13 bases sitting between them. CDR1 and CDR2 from the germline V gene are SNHLY and FYNNEI. The CDR3: CASSERQAVNEQYF. The CDR3, as DNA: TGTGCCAGCAGTGAACGACAGGCCGTTAACGAGCAGTACTTC. Looking up the rest from reference TRBV2 and TRBJ2-7 gives the full variable domain: EPEVTQTPSHQVTQMGQEVILRCVPISNHLYFYWYRQILGQKVEFLVSFYNNEISEKSEIFDDQFSVERPDGSNFTLKIRSTKLEDSAMYFCASSERQAVNEQYFGPGTRLTVT.

The gene calls are TRBV7-6 and TRBJ2-1; D is unclear. This CDR3 contains 16 residues. Germline values: CDR1 SGHVS, CDR2 FNYEAQ. The V and J ends lost 2 bases and 1 base respectively, with 12 bases between them. The CDR3 nucleotides read TGTGCCAGCAGCTTACGACTCACGGGTTCCTACAATGAGCAGTTCTTC. Protein sequence: CASSLRLTGSYNEQFF.

This sequence joins TRBV30 and TRBJ2-2; maybe TRBD1 (6 bases). This CDR3 is built from 14 residues. The V gene's germline CDR1 is GTSNPN and CDR2 SVGIG (reference sequence). V shed 3 bases and J shed 6 bases, with 14 bases lying between them. The CDR3 DNA reads TGTGCCTGGAGCAGGGGTCCTTCGGCCGGGGAGCTGTTTTTT. Its protein product is CAWSRGPSAGELFF.

The chain joins TRBV7-9 to TRBJ2-1, with 10 nucleotides matching TRBD2. Germline assignment: CDR1 SEHNR and CDR2 FQNEAQ (reference sequence). The trim removed 11 bases at V and 8 bases at J, leaving 9 bases unmatched. The CDR3 is made up of 13 amino acids. The DNA for the CDR3 is TGTGCCGGGGGGCTAGCGGGAGTACATGAGCAGTTCTTC. It specifies CAGGLAGVHEQFF. Full variable domain (remainder filled in from reference TRBV7-9 and TRBJ2-1): DTGVSQNPRHKITKRGQNVTFRCDPISEHNRLYWYRQTLGQGPEFLTYFQNEAQLEKSRLLSDRFSAERPKGSFSTLEIQRTEQGDSAMYLCAGGLAGVHEQFFGPGTRLTVL.

This chain connects TRBV29-1 to TRBJ1-4; 12 bases match TRBD1. V dropped 2 bases and J dropped 7; count of bases not matched to a gene: 11. This CDR3 comprises 17 residues. Germline CDR1 SQVTM, CDR2 ANQGSEA. Here the CDR3 reads CSVETPGQGAECEKLFF. CDR3 bases: TGCAGCGTTGAAACCCCGGGACAGGGGGCGGAATGTGAAAAACTGTTTTTT.

V and J are TRBV27 and TRBJ2-3; TRBD1 is a possible D gene (6 bases). Trimming took 4 bases from V and 2 from J, leaving 10 bases between them. Germline assignment: CDR1 MNHEY and CDR2 SMNVEV (reference sequence). The CDR3 is 14 amino acids. CDR3 region: CASSSGQLTDTQYF. The CDR3 bases are TGTGCCAGCAGTTCTGGACAGCTCACAGATACGCAGTATTTT.

This chain connects TRBV19 to TRBJ1-5, with D unresolved. Deletions cut 5 bases from V and 0 bases from J, with 11 bases between. The length of the CDR3 is 15 residues. CDR1 and CDR2 from the germline V gene are LNHDA and SQIVND (reference sequence). The CDR3 here is CASSYTAHSNQPQHF. Here the CDR3 DNA reads TGTGCCAGTAGTTATACAGCGCATAGCAATCAGCCCCAGCATTTT.

The gene calls are TRBV7-3 and TRBJ2-7; possible D gene TRBD2, 5 bases. V lost 5 bases and J 1 base, leaving 9 bases between the germline ends. There are 13 residues in the CDR3. Looked up from germline, CDR1 is SGHTA and CDR2 is FQGTGA. The DNA of the CDR3 is TGTGCCAGCAGCAAAGGACTGTCCTACGAGCAGTACTTC. Translated, it gives CASSKGLSYEQYF.

The gene calls are TRBV7-9 and TRBJ1-5; D uncertain. The CDR3 sequence is 12 residues long. Germline CDR1 reads SEHNR; CDR2 reads FQNEAQ (reference sequence). With 4 bases removed from V and 7 bases from J, the gap between germline ends came to 8 bases. The CDR3 DNA sequence: TGTGCCAGCAGCTCTATGAACCAGCCCCAGCATTTT. Protein: CASSSMNQPQHF.

This sequence joins TRBV2 and TRBJ1-1; 7 positions agree with TRBD1. CDR1 is SNHLY and CDR2 is FYNNEI in the germline V gene. The CDR3 runs 14 residues. V shed 6 bases and J 1 base; nucleotides not matched to a gene: 5. Written as DNA, the CDR3 is TGTGCCAGCAGGCCGGGACAGTCGAACACTGAAGCTTTCTTT. Its protein product is CASRPGQSNTEAFF.

There are a few counts of this clone. The chain uses TRBV6-5 and TRBJ2-2, with D perhaps matching TRBD2 (5 bases). CDR1 and CDR2 (germline): MNHEY, SVGAGI. V was cut by 7 bases and J by 1 base, with 7 bases left in between. The CDR3 covers 13 residues. In nucleotides, the CDR3 is TGTGCCAGCACACTAGGGAACACCGGGGAGCTGTTTTTT. Its translation is CASTLGNTGELFF.

This clone appeared a single time. The J gene is TRBJ1-5, the V gene TRBV6-1; D is unclear. CDR3 length: 13 residues. Germline values: CDR1 MNHNS, CDR2 SASEGT. V lost 5 bases and J lost 7, with 12 bases in between. CDR3 sequence reads: CASSPPGWQPQHF. The CDR3 region has the DNA TGTGCCAGCAGTCCCCCGGGTTGGCAGCCCCAGCATTTT.

V usage is TRBV6-1 and J usage is TRBJ2-7, with a possible D match to TRBD1 (6 bases). V was pared by 8 bases and J by 1 base, with 18 bases between. Per the germline V gene, CDR1 is MNHNS and CDR2 is SASEGT. This CDR3 region has 15 residues. CDR3 nucleotides: TGTGCCAGCCTGGGTGAGGGGACACGGTCCTACGAGCAGTACTTC. Its protein product is CASLGEGTRSYEQYF.

The chain is built from TRBV30 and TRBJ2-1, with 8 bases identical to TRBD1. Trimming removed 4 bases from V and 8 bases from J; junction bases left unmatched: 16. This CDR3 contains 16 residues. CDR1 is GTSNPN and CDR2 is SVGIG in the germline V gene (reference sequence). CDR3 sequence: CAWKKAGQAVRYEQFF. Written as DNA, the CDR3 is TGTGCCTGGAAGAAGGCGGGACAGGCCGTCCGATATGAGCAGTTCTTC.

The rearrangement links TRBV5-1 to TRBJ2-7, with 12 bases aligning to TRBD2. Germline V gene sequence: CDR1 SGHRS, CDR2 YFSETQ. This CDR3 is built from 15 residues. Trimming removed 4 bases from V and 5 bases from J; junction bases left unmatched: 7. The CDR3 bases are TGCGCCAGCAGCAAGACTAGCGGGAGTACCGACGAGCAGTACTTC. Translating it yields CASSKTSGSTDEQYF.

The chain joins TRBV7-2 to TRBJ2-3; D possibly corresponds to TRBD1 (5 bases). Germline CDR1 reads SGHTA; CDR2 reads FQGNSA. Trimming pared 4 bases from V and 2 bases from J, leaving 10 bases between. There are 14 residues in the CDR3. The CDR3 DNA reads as TGTGCCAGCAGCTCAGACAGAAACACAGATACGCAGTATTTT. It is translated as CASSSDRNTDTQYF. Full variable domain (missing parts from reference TRBV7-2 and TRBJ2-3): GAGVSQSPSNKVTEKGKDVELRCDPISGHTALYWYRQSLGQGLEFLIYFQGNSAPDKSGLPSDRFSAERTGGSVSTLTIQRTQQEDSAVYLCASSSDRNTDTQYFGPGTRLTVL.

CDR3 region: CASSLAFSGMTTDTQYF. CDR3 DNA sequence: TGCGCCAGCAGCTTGGCTTTCTCAGGGATGACCACAGATACGCAGTATTTT. V gene TRBV5-1 combines with J gene TRBJ2-3, with D possibly being TRBD1 (5 bases). Germline V gene sequence: CDR1 SGHRS, CDR2 YFSETQ. V gave up 0 bases and J gave up 2 bases, with 16 bases separating them. The CDR3 is 17 residues long.

The chain couples TRBV6-5 to TRBJ2-5; D not certain. The germline V gene has CDR1 MNHEY and CDR2 SVGAGI. There are 13 residues in the CDR3. V was pared by 6 bases and J by 5 bases, with 13 bases between. CDR3 residues: CASRRWIRETQYF. The CDR3 nucleotides are TGTGCCAGCAGACGGTGGATCAGGGAGACCCAGTACTTC.

V usage is TRBV29-1 and J usage is TRBJ2-3, with 8 bases that match TRBD1. Germline trimming cut 4 bases from V and 5 bases from J; bases unmatched to any gene: 11. CDR1 and CDR2 (germline): SQVTM, ANQGSEA. This CDR3 is 15 amino acids long. CDR3 DNA: TGCAGCGTTGTAGACAGGGGCGATAAAAGAGATACGCAGTATTTT. Protein sequence: CSVVDRGDKRDTQYF.